This entry lists 13 T cell receptor beta chains sequenced from one sample in a study of T cell changes during pregnancy in multiple sclerosis. Sequencing was performed with immunoSEQ multiplex PCR; in TCRdb, only in-frame clones are kept and a portion is missing. The repertoire holds approximately 41,000 clones, around 91% seen once, with under 0.75% in the top ten. The material sequenced was CD4+ T cells from peripheral blood mononuclear cells, taken in the second trimester of pregnancy. The receptors come from a female donor in good health, enrolled as a control in a pregnancy study.

This rearrangement joins TRBV14 to TRBJ1-6; D call uncertain. The CDR3 is 14 residues long. Trimming took off 1 base at V and 7 bases at J, with 8 bases between the two ends. The V gene's germline CDR1 is SGHDN and CDR2 FVKESK. CDR3 DNA sequence: TGTGCCAGCAGCCAAGGGAGGGAGAATTCACCCCTCCACTTT. This gives the protein CASSQGRENSPLHF.

The rearrangement joins TRBV30 to TRBJ2-7, with TRBD1 as a possible D gene (5 bases). The germline V and J ends were trimmed by 0 bases and 3 bases, with 6 bases remaining between them. The CDR3 spans 12 residues. Per the germline V gene, CDR1 is GTSNPN and CDR2 is SVGIG (reference sequence). The CDR3 loop is CAWSVQVYEQYF. The DNA for the CDR3 is TGTGCCTGGAGTGTACAGGTCTACGAGCAGTACTTC.

This sequence joins TRBV6-5 and TRBJ1-1; TRBD1 matches 9 bases. This CDR3 is 16 amino acids long. The J segment lost 7 bases and the V segment lost 4 bases, leaving 13 bases of the junction unmatched. Germline CDR1 and CDR2: MNHEY and SVGAGI. Here the CDR3 DNA reads TGTGCCAGCAGTTCCTACCCTGGGACAGGGAAGATTGAAGCTTTCTTT. It specifies CASSSYPGTGKIEAFF.

This chain joins TRBV7-3 and TRBJ1-1; tentatively, D is TRBD1 (6 bases). Germline loops: CDR1 SGHTA, CDR2 FQGTGA. The ends were cut back, 5 bases at V and 6 bases at J, with 16 bases in the middle. The CDR3 is made up of 14 amino acids. CDR3 protein: CASSRQGIGSEAFF. CDR3 in DNA: TGTGCCAGCAGCCGCCAGGGGATCGGCTCTGAAGCTTTCTTT. The full variable domain, its missing parts supplied by reference TRBV7-3 and TRBJ1-1, is GAGVSQTPSNKVTEKGKYVELRCDPISGHTALYWYRQSLGQGPEFLIYFQGTGAADDSGLPNDRFFAVRPEGSVSTLKIQRTERGDSAVYLCASSRQGIGSEAFFGQGTRLTVV.

CDR3 loop: CASSITDRGEKLFF. The CDR3 coding sequence is TGTGCCAGTAGTATTACGGACAGAGGAGAAAAACTGTTTTTT. The chain recombines TRBV19 with TRBJ1-4; a possible D gene is TRBD1 (6 bases). The germline CDR1 and CDR2 sequences are LNHDA and SQIVND (reference sequence). The V end lost 3 bases, the J end lost 8 bases, and 13 bases lay between the germline ends. The length of the CDR3 is 14 residues.

The rearrangement links TRBV13 to TRBJ1-3; D is undetermined. Germline CDR1 reads PRHDT; CDR2 reads FYEKMQ (reference sequence). There are 17 residues in the CDR3. V lost 4 bases and J 0 bases, leaving 16 bases between the germline ends. CDR3 DNA: TGTGCCAGCAGCTCAGCGAAGCCCGCGACCTCTGGAAACACCATATATTTT. This codes for CASSSAKPATSGNTIYF.

The rearrangement uses TRBV7-2 and TRBJ2-6, with unresolved D. The germline V and J ends were trimmed by 2 bases and 3 bases, with 8 bases remaining between them. Germline V gives CDR1 SGHTA, CDR2 FQGNSA. The CDR3 loop spans 15 amino acids. The CDR3 DNA sequence: TGTGCCAGCAGCTTAAAACCGGGTGGGGCCAACGTCCTGACTTTC. Its translation is CASSLKPGGANVLTF.

V usage is TRBV18 and J usage is TRBJ1-2; D might be TRBD1 (5 bases). There are 14 residues in the CDR3. The germline V gene encodes CDR1 KGHSH and CDR2 LQKENI. V gave up 6 bases and J gave up 7 bases, with 18 bases separating them. This CDR3 reads CASSEQELVAGYTF. The CDR3 DNA is TGTGCCAGCTCCGAACAGGAACTCGTCGCTGGCTACACCTTC.

The V and J genes are TRBV5-6 and TRBJ2-2, with D perhaps TRBD2 (5 bases). Deletions cut 2 bases from V and 3 bases from J, with 14 bases between. The CDR3 runs 16 residues. CDR1 SGHDT and CDR2 YYEEEE come from the germline V gene. The CDR3 loop reads CASSFLERIYTGELFF. In DNA form, the CDR3 reads TGTGCCAGCAGCTTCCTCGAGCGGATTTACACCGGGGAGCTGTTTTTT.

The rearrangement uses TRBV29-1 and TRBJ1-2; D ambiguous. The V end was cut by 6 bases, the J end by 1 base, with 6 bases between. The CDR3 contains 11 residues. Germline CDR1 is SQVTM and CDR2 is ANQGSEA. The CDR3 DNA reads TGCAGCGTACTTTATAACTATGGCTACACCTTC. Translation: CSVLYNYGYTF.

CDR3 protein: CASRVGVGGLGGYTF. The CDR3 DNA follows: TGTGCCAGCAGAGTGGGCGTTGGGGGGTTAGGTGGCTACACCTTC. The chain has TRBV6-1 and TRBJ1-2, with a possible D match to TRBD1 (5 bases). Germline loops: CDR1 MNHNS, CDR2 SASEGT. This CDR3 has 15 amino acids. V was shortened by 6 bases and J by 7 bases, with 21 bases between the two germline ends.

The CDR3 loop reads CASSLRQANTGELFF. CDR3 sequence (DNA): TGTGCCAGCAGTTTGAGACAGGCGAACACCGGGGAGCTGTTTTTT. The chain uses TRBV11-1 and TRBJ2-2; D is possibly TRBD1 (6 bases). Trimming stripped 6 bases from V and 0 bases from J, with 11 bases between. CDR1 SGHAT and CDR2 FQDESV come from the germline V gene (reference sequence). This CDR3 contains 15 residues.

The chain has TRBV9 and TRBJ2-2, with TRBD2 as a possible D gene (7 bases). The ends were cut back, 3 bases at V and 0 bases at J, with 18 bases in the middle. The CDR3 consists of 18 residues. Germline V lookup: CDR1 SGDLS, CDR2 YYNGEE. CDR3 nucleotide sequence: TGTGCCAGCAGCGCCGCCTGGGGGGCGGGGGCGAACACCGGGGAGCTGTTTTTT. It yields the protein CASSAAWGAGANTGELFF.